Listed below are T cell receptor beta chains from one sample, sequenced in a study of blood T cell repertoires in COVID-19. Sequencing was performed with immunoSEQ multiplex PCR; in TCRdb, only in-frame clones are kept and a portion is missing. This sample carries under 200,000 clones, about 86% of them seen once, and the ten largest clones take nearly 8.5%. The source material was peripheral blood. These receptors were obtained from a man in his sixties with acute or convalescent COVID-19. The CDR3 runs from the conserved cysteine through the conserved F or W. A D gene is named only where the DNA matches it firmly. Rows give clone size only sometimes, using once, few, many, or a class for an expanded clone.

v_gene	j_gene	d_gene	abundance	CDR3aa	CDR3nt
TRBV7-8	TRBJ1-4	TRBD1	-	CASSENTGQVNEKLFF	TGTGCCAGCAGCGAGAATACGGGACAGGTTAATGAAAAACTGTTTTTT
TRBV14	TRBJ1-2	TRBD1	-	CASSQVVKGAAYYGYTF	TGTGCCAGCAGCCAAGTGGTTAAGGGGGCCGCATACTATGGCTACACCTTC
TRBV10-3	TRBJ2-1	TRBD2	-	CAISERLAGGKFF	TGTGCCATCAGTGAGCGACTAGCGGGAGGGAAGTTCTTC
TRBV15	TRBJ2-1	TRBD2	-	CATSRDSPGGYNEQFF	TGTGCCACCAGCAGAGATAGCCCCGGGGGGTACAATGAGCAGTTCTTC
TRBV5-6	TRBJ2-6	TRBD2	-	CASSFSGRATGANVLTF	TGTGCCAGCAGCTTTAGCGGGAGGGCAACTGGGGCCAACGTCCTGACTTTC
TRBV7-3	TRBJ2-1	TRBD2	-	CASSLGLAGGPQFF	TGTGCCAGCAGCTTAGGACTAGCGGGAGGGCCGCAGTTCTTC
TRBV27	TRBJ2-1	TRBD2	-	CASSPTLAGAYNEQFF	TGTGCCAGCAGTCCTACTCTAGCGGGGGCCTACAATGAGCAGTTCTTC
TRBV28	TRBJ2-1	-	-	CASGLTLNYNEQFF	TGTGCCAGCGGGCTTACCTTAAACTACAATGAGCAGTTCTTC
TRBV27	TRBJ2-2	-	-	CASSPNTGELFF	TGTGCCAGCAGTCCAAACACCGGGGAGCTGTTTTTT
TRBV3-1/TRBV3-2	TRBJ2-1	-	-	CASSQPTGAYNEQFF	TGTGCCAGCAGCCAACCGACAGGTGCCTACAATGAGCAGTTCTTC
TRBV6-4	TRBJ2-7	TRBD2	-	CARKQTSGRAHEQYF	TGTGCCAGAAAACAGACTAGCGGGAGGGCCCACGAGCAGTACTTC
TRBV3-1/TRBV3-2	TRBJ1-4	-	-	CASSRTAQGEKLFF	TGTGCCAGCAGCCGAACGGCCCAGGGTGAAAAACTGTTTTTT
TRBV5-4	TRBJ2-3	TRBD2	-	CASSSYLAGVTDTQYF	TGTGCCAGCAGCTCGTACCTAGCGGGAGTAACAGATACGCAGTATTTT
TRBV9	TRBJ1-6	TRBD1	-	CASSDKDRGPGNSPLHF	TGTGCCAGCAGCGACAAGGACAGGGGACCCGGCAATTCACCCCTCCACTTT
TRBV29-1	TRBJ2-2	-	-	CSVSSATGELFF	TGCAGCGTTTCTAGCGCCACCGGGGAGCTGTTTTTT
TRBV7-9	TRBJ2-1	TRBD2	-	CASSLLADYYNEQFF	TGTGCCAGCAGCTTACTAGCGGATTACTACAATGAGCAGTTCTTC
TRBV28	TRBJ2-1	TRBD2	-	CASSNLAGDRVPTYNEQFF	TGTGCCAGCAGTAACCTAGCGGGCGACCGGGTACCCACCTACAATGAGCAGTTCTTC
TRBV4-1	TRBJ1-5	-	-	CASSQGRMSNQPQHF	TGCGCCAGCAGCCAAGGGCGGATGAGCAATCAGCCCCAGCATTTT
TRBV27	TRBJ2-7	TRBD2	few	CASSTPGLAGEQYF	TGTGCCAGCAGTACCCCGGGACTAGCGGGAGAGCAGTACTTC
TRBV28	TRBJ2-7	TRBD1	-	CASTRDRGHYEQYF	TGTGCCAGCACCCGGGACAGGGGGCACTACGAGCAGTACTTC
TRBV27	TRBJ1-5	TRBD1	once	CASSPQGAKENQPQHF	TGTGCCAGCAGCCCACAGGGGGCGAAGGAAAATCAGCCCCAGCATTTT
TRBV29-1	TRBJ1-2	-	few	CSVDPGPNYGYTF	TGCAGCGTTGATCCAGGGCCTAACTATGGCTACACCTTC
TRBV5-1	TRBJ1-4	TRBD1	-	CASSLDGQAYEKLFF	TGCGCCAGCAGCTTAGACGGACAGGCTTATGAAAAACTGTTTTTT
TRBV6-4	TRBJ2-2	TRBD2	few	CASERTGGTGELFF	TGTGCCAGCGAGCGGACCGGGGGGACCGGGGAGCTGTTTTTT
TRBV7-2	TRBJ2-3	-	few	CASSSLVWRPQGDTQYF	TGTGCCAGCAGCTCACTGGTTTGGCGGCCCCAGGGAGATACGCAGTATTTT
TRBV19	TRBJ1-1	-	-	CASSIQGTSRVTEAFF	TGTGCCAGTAGTATCCAAGGAACATCGAGGGTCACTGAAGCTTTCTTT
TRBV27	TRBJ1-5	TRBD1	-	CASSSWTGVGNQPQHF	TGTGCCAGCAGTTCTTGGACAGGGGTGGGCAATCAGCCCCAGCATTTT
TRBV7-3	TRBJ2-3	TRBD2	-	CASSRTQREATDTQYF	TGTGCCAGCAGCCGTACTCAGCGGGAGGCGACAGATACGCAGTATTTT
TRBV6-5	TRBJ1-5	-	-	CASSLIGDSNQPQHF	TGTGCCAGCAGTCTTATCGGGGATAGCAATCAGCCCCAGCATTTT
TRBV6-6	TRBJ2-1	-	-	CASSYSGSYNEQFF	TGTGCCAGCAGTTACAGTGGCAGCTACAATGAGCAGTTCTTC
TRBV10-3	TRBJ2-7	TRBD2	-	CAITFRSPWGLDRGRCGSYEQYF	TGTGCCATCACCTTTCGTAGTCCGTGGGGTTTGGACCGCGGGAGGTGTGGTTCCTACGAGCAGTACTTC
TRBV19	TRBJ1-5	TRBD1	-	CASNPRGVHQPQHF	TGTGCCAGTAACCCCAGGGGGGTTCATCAGCCCCAGCATTTT
TRBV6-5	TRBJ2-7	TRBD2	-	CASSYSAGLSYEQYF	TGTGCCAGCAGTTACTCAGCGGGACTGTCCTACGAGCAGTACTTC
TRBV18	TRBJ2-7	-	-	CASSPRDRTYEQYF	TGTGCCAGCTCACCGAGGGATCGTACCTACGAGCAGTACTTC
TRBV27	TRBJ2-7	-	-	CASSDDSISYEQYF	TGTGCCAGCAGTGACGACAGTATTTCCTACGAGCAGTACTTC
TRBV28	TRBJ1-5	TRBD1	-	CASSQGARPQHF	TGTGCCAGCAGCCAGGGGGCCCGGCCCCAGCATTTT
TRBV28	TRBJ1-5	-	-	CASSQHGGYNQPQHF	TGTGCCAGCAGCCAACATGGGGGGTACAATCAGCCCCAGCATTTT
TRBV6-5	TRBJ1-1	TRBD1	-	CASSSQGAAFF	TGTGCCAGCAGTTCACAGGGGGCGGCTTTCTTT
TRBV5-1	TRBJ2-5	TRBD2	-	CASSLVASGRRETQYF	TGCGCCAGCAGCTTGGTGGCTAGCGGGAGGAGGGAGACCCAGTACTTC
TRBV28	TRBJ2-2	-	-	CASSSRLSTGELFF	TGTGCCAGCAGTTCTCGACTGAGCACCGGGGAGCTGTTTTTT
TRBV5-1	TRBJ1-1	TRBD1	-	CASSASGGVNTEAFF	TGCGCCAGCAGCGCCTCAGGGGGCGTGAACACTGAAGCTTTCTTT
TRBV12-5	TRBJ2-1	TRBD2	-	CASTSGPYNEQFF	TGTGCTAGTACTAGCGGGCCCTACAATGAGCAGTTCTTC
TRBV30	TRBJ1-5	-	-	CAWSKVSGVDQPQHF	TGTGCCTGGAGTAAAGTATCAGGGGTTGATCAGCCCCAGCATTTT
TRBV29-1	TRBJ2-3	-	-	CSVVVRSSTQYF	TGCAGCGTTGTGGTCAGAAGTTCCACGCAGTATTTT
TRBV10-2	TRBJ2-2	TRBD2	-	CASSTGTSGRSGELFF	TGCGCCAGCAGTACCGGGACTAGCGGGAGGAGCGGGGAGCTGTTTTTT
TRBV12-5	TRBJ2-3	TRBD1	many	CASGLRQGDTQYF	TGTGCTAGTGGTTTACGACAGGGGGATACGCAGTATTTT
TRBV28	TRBJ1-1	TRBD1	-	CASRGGHLTFF	TGTGCCAGCAGAGGGGGCCATTTAACTTTCTTT
TRBV6-5	TRBJ2-1	-	-	CASSYEGTGYNEQFF	TGTGCCAGCAGTTACGAAGGGACTGGCTACAATGAGCAGTTCTTC
TRBV5-6	TRBJ1-5	-	-	CASSEQGSTQPQHF	TGTGCCAGCAGTGAACAGGGTTCTACTCAGCCCCAGCATTTT
TRBV5-1	TRBJ2-1	TRBD2	-	CASSLGLGRDEQFF	TGCGCCAGCAGCTTGGGACTGGGGAGGGATGAGCAGTTCTTC
TRBV5-1	TRBJ1-1	TRBD1	-	CASSLGPQGTNTEAFF	TGCGCCAGCAGCTTGGGGCCACAGGGGACGAACACTGAAGCTTTCTTT
TRBV7-9	TRBJ1-4	-	-	CASSSQSSRAGEKLFF	TGTGCCAGCAGCTCACAATCGAGTCGGGCGGGTGAAAAACTGTTTTTT